The 29 T cell receptor beta chains below were found in one sample sequenced in a study of T cells expressing NK-cell markers. TCRdb re-called the 5' RACE reads, yielding one record per CDR3 amino acid sequence without DNA. This specimen shows around 550,000 distinct CDR3 sequences; the ten leading clones hold approximately 3.6%. The sequencing input was blood T cells: a sorted CD56 or NKG2C T cell subset, CD4+ or CD8+ T cells, or bulk PBMC T cells (not recorded which). These receptors were collected from a man younger than 35 in good health.

The V and J genes are TRBV12-3 or TRBV12-4 and TRBJ2-7; TCRdb designates TRBD1, a call that cannot be tested without DNA. CDR3 length: 15 residues. CDR3 sequence reads: CASSPGRSPAYEQYF.

The chain joins TRBV6-5 to TRBJ1-2; TCRdb names TRBD1, which stays unverified in the absence of DNA. CDR1 is MNHEY, CDR2 SVGAGI, per germline. This CDR3 is built from 16 residues. The CDR3 region is CASIPGGRTMKDGYTF.

The chain links TRBV12-3 or TRBV12-4 to TRBJ1-1; TCRdb outputs TRBD1, but without DNA this stays unchecked. CDR3 length equals 18 residues. CDR3 protein: CASSPIAVWGQTNTEAFF.

The chain couples TRBV10-3 to TRBJ2-3; TCRdb designates TRBD1, a call that cannot be tested without DNA. The CDR3 runs to 15 residues. The germline V gene has CDR1 ENHRY and CDR2 SYGVKD. The CDR3 reads CAISTGRLSTDTQYF.

The V gene is TRBV12-3 or TRBV12-4, the J gene TRBJ1-6. The CDR3 has 15 amino acids. The CDR3 sequence is CASSLGVRLGSPLHF.

The J gene is TRBJ2-6, the V gene TRBV2; TCRdb lists TRBD1, though no DNA is available to test this call. From germline, CDR1 is SNHLY and CDR2 FYNNEI. The CDR3 totals 18 residues. The CDR3 reads CASKRKGTGVFGANVLTF.

The V gene is TRBV12-3 or TRBV12-4, the J gene TRBJ1-4; TCRdb selects TRBD1, and the lack of DNA leaves this call unchecked. The CDR3 has 16 amino acids. CDR3 in amino acids: CASSLAPGQANEKLFF.

The chain couples TRBV10-3 to TRBJ2-1; no DNA is available, so the TRBD1 call from TCRdb remains unchecked. There are 15 residues in the CDR3. The germline CDR1 and CDR2 sequences are ENHRY and SYGVKD. The CDR3 loop is CAMGSGGDYYNEQFF.

CDR3 sequence reads: CSVVLGTAQETQYF. The chain links TRBV29-1 to TRBJ2-5; absent DNA, TCRdb's TRBD2 call cannot be checked. Germline CDR1 reads SQVTM; CDR2 reads ANQGSEA. This CDR3 region has 14 residues.

The chain is built from TRBV20-1 and TRBJ1-2; TCRdb picks TRBD1, but there is no DNA to check that call. This CDR3 has 13 amino acids. From germline, CDR1 is DFQATT and CDR2 SNEGSKA (reference sequence). CDR3 in amino acids: CSAGQGSRYGYTF.

V usage is TRBV29-1 and J usage is TRBJ2-1; TCRdb's D gene call, TRBD2, goes unchecked for lack of DNA. Germline assignment: CDR1 SQVTM and CDR2 ANQGSEA. CDR3 length: 14 amino acids. This CDR3 reads CSVIGSSGLNEQFF.

The rearrangement joins TRBV30 to TRBJ2-3; the TCRdb D gene call, TRBD2, has no DNA to confirm it. Germline CDR1 is GTSNPN and CDR2 is SVGIG (reference sequence). This CDR3 has 14 amino acids. The CDR3 is CAWTSGPSTDTQYF.

This chain links TRBV5-6 with TRBJ2-1; TCRdb picks TRBD2, but there is no DNA to check that call. There are 16 residues in the CDR3. Germline loops: CDR1 SGHDT, CDR2 YYEEEE. The chain's CDR3 is CASSSQAGLYYNEQFF.

V gene TRBV25-1 combines with J gene TRBJ2-1; the TCRdb D gene call, TRBD1, has no DNA to confirm it. The CDR3 covers 14 residues. Germline V gene lookup returns CDR1 MGHDK and CDR2 SYGVNS. CDR3 region: CASSEPWPYNEQFF.

The chain couples TRBV5-5 to TRBJ2-1; absent DNA, TCRdb's TRBD1 call cannot be checked. Per germline, CDR1 SGHKS and CDR2 YYEKEE (reference sequence). CDR3 size: 14 residues. The CDR3 spells CASSPTPQGTEQFF. The variable domain in full, with the rest retrieved from reference TRBV5-5 and TRBJ2-1, is DAGVTQSPTHLIKTRGQQVTLRCSPISGHKSVSWYQQVLGQGPQFIFQYYEKEERGRGNFPDRFSARQFPNYSSELNVNALLLGDSALYLCASSPTPQGTEQFFGPGTRLTVL.

V gene TRBV13 combines with J gene TRBJ2-5; the TCRdb call, TRBD2, lacks DNA for checking. The CDR3 consists of 16 residues. Germline assignment: CDR1 PRHDT and CDR2 FYEKMQ (reference sequence). The CDR3 protein is CASSFGTGAAQETQYF.

The chain recombines TRBV10-3 with TRBJ2-5; TCRdb outputs TRBD1, but without DNA this stays unchecked. The CDR3 is 13 amino acids. Germline loops: CDR1 ENHRY, CDR2 SYGVKD. This CDR3 reads CAIKLGAQETQYF.

The genes are TRBV20-1 and TRBJ1-5; as DNA is missing, the TRBD1 call by TCRdb cannot be tested. Per germline, CDR1 DFQATT and CDR2 SNEGSKA (reference sequence). The CDR3 has 14 amino acids. CDR3 protein: CSATPRDVNQPQHF.

The chain links TRBV7-6 to TRBJ2-1. The CDR3 is 12 amino acids. Germline CDR1 SGHVS, CDR2 FNYEAQ. CDR3 protein: CASSVIGSEQFF.

The genes are TRBV5-1 and TRBJ1-1. CDR3 size: 15 residues. Germline-derived CDR1 and CDR2 are SGHRS and YFSETQ. CDR3: CASSLPSAENTEAFF.

The genes are TRBV3-1 and TRBJ2-5; no DNA is available, so the TRBD1 call from TCRdb remains unchecked. This CDR3 is 14 amino acids long. Germline CDR1 and CDR2: LGHDT and YNNKEL (reference sequence). The CDR3 protein is CASSQRGPGWTQYF.

The V gene is TRBV15, the J gene TRBJ2-1; checking the TCRdb D call of TRBD1 is not possible without DNA. CDR3 length: 15 residues. Germline CDR1 LNHNV, CDR2 YYDKDF (reference sequence). The CDR3 sequence is CATSRKRIGTGEQFF.

The chain is built from TRBV30 and TRBJ2-2; TCRdb proposes TRBD2, but this gene call is untestable without DNA. Germline CDR1 is GTSNPN and CDR2 is SVGIG (reference sequence). The CDR3 covers 13 residues. The CDR3 region is CAWRGPGAGELFF.

The chain has TRBV28 and TRBJ2-7; no DNA is available, so the TRBD2 call from TCRdb remains unchecked. Germline CDR1 reads MDHEN; CDR2 reads SYDVKM. This CDR3 has 14 residues. The CDR3 spells CASRGLAAPYEQYF.

The chain links TRBV11-1 to TRBJ2-2; TCRdb selects TRBD2, and the lack of DNA leaves this call unchecked. The CDR3 sequence is 16 residues long. Germline V gene lookup returns CDR1 SGHAT and CDR2 FQDESV (reference sequence). Here the CDR3 reads CASSLGGLAGSGELFF. The full variable domain, in which reference TRBV11-1 and TRBJ2-2 provide the parts outside the CDR3, is EAEVAQSPRYKITEKSQAVAFWCDPISGHATLYWYRQILGQGPELLVQFQDESVVDDSQLPKDRFSAERLKGVDSTLKIQPAELGDSAMYLCASSLGGLAGSGELFFGEGSRLTVL.

V usage is TRBV7-2 and J usage is TRBJ2-7; without DNA, the TCRdb call of TRBD1 cannot be checked. Germline V gene lookup returns CDR1 SGHTA and CDR2 FQGNSA. This CDR3 region has 15 residues. The CDR3 reads CASSSPGRPGSEQYF.

The rearrangement uses TRBV6-2 or TRBV6-3 and TRBJ1-5; TCRdb returns TRBD1, unconfirmable since there is no DNA. The CDR3 has 17 amino acids. Germline lookup yields CDR1 MNHEY and CDR2 SVGEGT. The CDR3: CASSYRLLQGINQPQHF.

The chain carries TRBV12-3 or TRBV12-4 and TRBJ2-1; lacking DNA, the TRBD1 call made by TCRdb goes unchecked. The CDR3 totals 14 residues. The CDR3 protein is CASRKDRGRNEQFF.

The CDR3: CASSLGLAGYSEQFF. This chain uses TRBV4-3 with TRBJ2-1; TCRdb reports TRBD2, a call that lacks DNA to check it against. The CDR3 spans 15 residues. Germline CDR1 LGHNA, CDR2 YSLEER.